The 23 T cell receptor beta chains presented below share a single source sample, sequenced in a study of shared clonotypes between healthy human individuals. The data were produced by immunoSEQ multiplex PCR, yet TCRdb's version contains in-frame clones alone and is incomplete. The sample has approximately 1,500,000 clones, 95% to 99% seen once; the top ten hold approximately 0.44%. Sample: naive CD4+ T cells sorted from blood. Subset noted: CD45RA+ positively selected. These receptors were collected from a man in his thirties or forties in good health.

The chain links TRBV14 to TRBJ1-1; D perhaps matches TRBD1 (5 bases). CDR1 and CDR2 (germline): SGHDN, FVKESK. The CDR3 is made up of 15 amino acids. V was cut by 0 bases and J by 0 bases, with 8 bases left in between. The CDR3 bases are TGTGCCAGCAGCCAAGAAGCAGGGTTGAACACTGAAGCTTTCTTT. It encodes CASSQEAGLNTEAFF.

This chain joins TRBV9 and TRBJ2-5, with 10 positions matching TRBD1. Germline V gives CDR1 SGDLS, CDR2 YYNGEE. V was pared by 4 bases and J by 6 bases, with 9 bases of the junction left unmatched. The CDR3 is 15 residues long. The DNA for the CDR3 is TGTGCCAGCAGCCCTAGGGGACAGGGGAGCCAGACCCAGTACTTC. The encoded protein is CASSPRGQGSQTQYF.

The J gene is TRBJ2-1, the V gene TRBV6-6; D call uncertain. V was pared by 0 bases and J by 6 bases, with 9 bases between. Germline V gene sequence: CDR1 MNHNY, CDR2 SVGAGI (reference sequence). CDR3 length: 14 residues. CDR3 loop: CASSYSNSINEQFF. DNA of the CDR3: TGTGCCAGCAGTTACTCGAATAGTATCAATGAGCAGTTCTTC.

The chain links TRBV29-1 to TRBJ2-1, with D unclear. The CDR3 totals 13 residues. Looked up from germline, CDR1 is SQVTM and CDR2 is ANQGSEA. V gave up 8 bases and J gave up 0 bases, with 11 bases separating them. CDR3 residues: CSCCKSSYNEQFF. The DNA of the CDR3 is TGCAGCTGTTGCAAGAGCTCCTACAATGAGCAGTTCTTC.

As for this clone: Other DNA sequences in this specimen translate into the identical CDR3. DNA for the CDR3: TGTGCCAGTAGTATAACTAGCGGGAGGGCCGACGAGCAGTACTTC. Its protein is CASSITSGRADEQYF. V and J are TRBV19 and TRBJ2-7; 13 bases map to TRBD2. Germline trimming cut 2 bases from V and 5 bases from J; bases unmatched to any gene: 3. CDR1 and CDR2 from the germline V gene are LNHDA and SQIVND (reference sequence). This CDR3 has 15 residues. The whole variable domain, remainder taken from reference TRBV19 and TRBJ2-7, is DGGITQSPKYLFRKEGQNVTLSCEQNLNHDAMYWYRQDPGQGLRLIYYSQIVNDFQKGDIAEGYSVSREKKESFPLTVTSAQKNPTAFYLCASSITSGRADEQYFGPGTRLTVT.

The chain links TRBV29-1 to TRBJ2-3; D could derive from TRBD1 or TRBD2 (5 bases each). The CDR3 contains 14 residues. Germline values: CDR1 SQVTM, CDR2 ANQGSEA. V dropped 3 bases and J dropped 1 base, with 11 bases sitting between them. This CDR3 is CSVDGGIRTDTQYF. DNA of the CDR3: TGCAGCGTTGATGGGGGAATTCGCACAGATACGCAGTATTTT.

The V and J genes are TRBV19 and TRBJ1-2; no firm D call. V lost 6 bases and J 9 bases, leaving 11 bases between the germline ends. Looked up from germline, CDR1 is LNHDA and CDR2 is SQIVND (reference sequence). This CDR3 contains 11 residues. The CDR3 region has the DNA TGTGCCAGTAGAATCGGGTCCAGCTACACCTTC. This sequence encodes CASRIGSSYTF.

This chain joins TRBV2 and TRBJ2-2; D tentatively fits TRBD1 or TRBD2 (5 bases each). This CDR3 comprises 14 residues. Germline V gives CDR1 SNHLY, CDR2 FYNNEI. Deletions cut 4 bases from V and 7 bases from J, with 13 bases between. The CDR3 loop is CASSGPGLIGELFF. The DNA for the CDR3 is TGTGCCAGCAGTGGGCCGGGGCTGATCGGGGAGCTGTTTTTT. The variable domain in full, completed from reference TRBV2 and TRBJ2-2, reads EPEVTQTPSHQVTQMGQEVILRCVPISNHLYFYWYRQILGQKVEFLVSFYNNEISEKSEIFDDQFSVERPDGSNFTLKIRSTKLEDSAMYFCASSGPGLIGELFFGEGSRLTVL.

On this clone itself: Other nucleotide sequences from this sample produce the same CDR3. The chain is built from TRBV5-1 and TRBJ2-2; D unresolved. Germline V gene lookup returns CDR1 SGHRS and CDR2 YFSETQ. The CDR3 extends over 13 amino acids. V was clipped by 4 bases and J by 4 bases, with 8 bases between them. CDR3 amino acids: CASSLRSTGELFF. The CDR3 region has the DNA TGCGCCAGCAGCCTTCGTAGCACCGGGGAGCTGTTTTTT.

V gene TRBV28 combines with J gene TRBJ2-3; TRBD2 might be the D (6 bases). Trimming shortened V by 6 bases and J by 2 bases, and 12 bases separated the two germline ends. Germline assignment: CDR1 MDHEN and CDR2 SYDVKM. This CDR3 has 14 residues. The CDR3 nucleotides are TGTGCCAGCAGCATTCGGGGGAACACAGATACGCAGTATTTT. Its translation is CASSIRGNTDTQYF. Looking up the rest from reference TRBV28 and TRBJ2-3 gives the full variable domain: DVKVTQSSRYLVKRTGEKVFLECVQDMDHENMFWYRQDPGLGLRLIYFSYDVKMKEKGDIPEGYSVSREKKERFSLILESASTNQTSMYLCASSIRGNTDTQYFGPGTRLTVL.

Concerning this clone itself: The sample holds other DNA sequences that translate to the same CDR3. The genes are TRBV19 and TRBJ2-5, with TRBD2 matching over 8 bases. CDR1 is LNHDA and CDR2 is SQIVND in the germline V gene (reference sequence). This CDR3 spans 12 amino acids. V shed 9 bases, J shed 5 bases, and the junction held 5 bases outside the gene matches. The CDR3 sequence: CASGGGWETQYF. CDR3 in DNA: TGTGCCAGCGGGGGGGGTTGGGAGACCCAGTACTTC.

The J gene is TRBJ2-1, the V gene TRBV29-1; 8 bases agree with TRBD2. This CDR3 comprises 12 residues. The junction had 7 bases not matched to a gene; V was cut back by 3 bases and J by 12 bases. CDR1 is SQVTM and CDR2 is ANQGSEA in the germline V gene. The CDR3 spells CSVDSGRTRQFF. The DNA of the CDR3 is TGCAGCGTTGACAGCGGGAGAACTCGGCAGTTCTTC.

This clone came up once. This chain links TRBV2 with TRBJ2-1, with D perhaps matching TRBD1 (6 bases). This CDR3 spans 14 amino acids. CDR1 is SNHLY, CDR2 FYNNEI, per germline. Trimming shortened V by 1 base and J by 5 bases, and 9 bases separated the two germline ends. The CDR3 sequence is CASSEDHRDNEQFF. The DNA of the CDR3 is TGTGCCAGCAGTGAAGATCACAGGGACAATGAGCAGTTCTTC.

The rearrangement uses TRBV5-5 and TRBJ1-4; D remains ambiguous. The CDR3 is 14 residues long. V lost 5 bases and J 8 bases, leaving 16 bases between the germline ends. Germline V lookup: CDR1 SGHKS, CDR2 YYEKEE (reference sequence). The CDR3 sequence is CASSPNGYGEKLFF. The CDR3, as DNA: TGTGCCAGCAGTCCGAACGGGTACGGGGAAAAACTGTTTTTT. The full variable domain, rest sourced from reference TRBV5-5 and TRBJ1-4, is DAGVTQSPTHLIKTRGQQVTLRCSPISGHKSVSWYQQVLGQGPQFIFQYYEKEERGRGNFPDRFSARQFPNYSSELNVNALLLGDSALYLCASSPNGYGEKLFFGSGTQLSVL.

V and J are TRBV5-6 and TRBJ1-1; maybe TRBD1 (6 bases). V lost 4 bases, J lost 4 bases, and 11 bases lay in between. Germline V CDR1 and CDR2: SGHDT, YYEEEE. This CDR3 spans 13 amino acids. The CDR3 region is CASSGNRATEAFF. In DNA form, the CDR3 reads TGTGCCAGCAGCGGAAACAGGGCCACTGAAGCTTTCTTT.

The J gene is TRBJ2-7, the V gene TRBV27, with a weak D call TRBD2 (5 bases). Deletions cut 3 bases from V and 9 bases from J, with 24 bases between. The germline V gene has CDR1 MNHEY and CDR2 SMNVEV (reference sequence). The CDR3 runs to 16 residues. The CDR3: CASSFLRLGLAYAQYF. The DNA for the CDR3 is TGTGCCAGCAGTTTCCTCCGGCTAGGACTGGCGTATGCGCAGTACTTC.

The CDR3 region is CASSPTKDGEAFF. In DNA, the CDR3 is TGTGCCAGCTCCCCAACGAAGGATGGTGAAGCTTTCTTT. This sequence joins TRBV18 and TRBJ1-1; D gene unclear. V lost 6 bases and J 7 bases, leaving 15 bases between the germline ends. Looked up from germline, CDR1 is KGHSH and CDR2 is LQKENI. The CDR3 has 13 residues.

V usage is TRBV30 and J usage is TRBJ2-5, with 14 bases matching TRBD2. This CDR3 contains 16 residues. The V segment lost 3 bases and the J segment 4 bases; nucleotides outside the gene matches: 7. CDR1 is GTSNPN, CDR2 SVGIG, per germline (reference sequence). The CDR3: CAWSAGTSGSRETQYF. The DNA for the CDR3 is TGTGCCTGGAGCGCCGGGACTAGCGGGAGTCGAGAGACCCAGTACTTC. The entire variable domain, with the rest obtained from reference TRBV30 and TRBJ2-5, is as follows: SQTIHQWPATLVQPVGSPLSLECTVEGTSNPNLYWYRQAAGRGLQLLFYSVGIGQISSEVPQNLSASRPQDRQFILSSKKLLLSDSGFYLCAWSAGTSGSRETQYFGPGTRLLVL.

V gene TRBV11-2 combines with J gene TRBJ2-5; tentatively, D is TRBD1 (6 bases). V was shortened by 7 bases and J by 0 bases, with 12 bases between the two germline ends. Per germline, CDR1 SGHAT and CDR2 FQNNGV. The CDR3 totals 14 residues. The CDR3 is CASTPGTHQETQYF. The CDR3 region has the DNA TGTGCCAGCACCCCCGGGACACACCAAGAGACCCAGTACTTC.

The chain links TRBV5-5 to TRBJ1-2; D remains unclear. The CDR3 contains 14 residues. CDR1 is SGHKS, CDR2 YYEKEE, per germline (reference sequence). Trimming took off 1 base at V and 4 bases at J, with 11 bases between the two ends. The CDR3 sequence is CASSLNGAPYGYTF. The CDR3 coding sequence is TGTGCCAGCAGCTTGAATGGAGCCCCCTATGGCTACACCTTC.

This sequence joins TRBV4-1 and TRBJ2-3; D uncertain. Between the trimmed V and J ends, which lost 1 base and 1 base, there was a span of 6 bases. Germline V gene sequence: CDR1 MGHRA, CDR2 YSYEKL. The CDR3 covers 14 residues. CDR3 amino acids: CASSQGLRTDTQYF. The CDR3 coding sequence is TGCGCCAGCAGCCAAGGACTCCGCACAGATACGCAGTATTTT.

V and J are TRBV7-2 and TRBJ2-7; the match to TRBD1 covers 7 bases. CDR1 is SGHTA, CDR2 FQGNSA, per germline. The CDR3 runs to 12 residues. Germline trimming cut 1 base from V and 12 bases from J; bases unmatched to any gene: 6. CDR3 DNA: TGTGCCAGCAGCTTAGTATGGGACAGACCGTACTTC. Encoded protein: CASSLVWDRPYF.

The chain recombines TRBV7-2 with TRBJ2-3; 11 bases are a match to TRBD2. This CDR3 comprises 18 residues. In germline, CDR1 is SGHTA, CDR2 FQGNSA. The V gene end was trimmed by 6 bases and the J gene end by 0 bases; junction bases not matched to a gene: 11. The CDR3 loop reads CASRKLVAGGPSTDTQYF. In DNA form, the CDR3 reads TGTGCCAGCAGGAAGTTGGTAGCGGGAGGGCCTAGCACAGATACGCAGTATTTT.